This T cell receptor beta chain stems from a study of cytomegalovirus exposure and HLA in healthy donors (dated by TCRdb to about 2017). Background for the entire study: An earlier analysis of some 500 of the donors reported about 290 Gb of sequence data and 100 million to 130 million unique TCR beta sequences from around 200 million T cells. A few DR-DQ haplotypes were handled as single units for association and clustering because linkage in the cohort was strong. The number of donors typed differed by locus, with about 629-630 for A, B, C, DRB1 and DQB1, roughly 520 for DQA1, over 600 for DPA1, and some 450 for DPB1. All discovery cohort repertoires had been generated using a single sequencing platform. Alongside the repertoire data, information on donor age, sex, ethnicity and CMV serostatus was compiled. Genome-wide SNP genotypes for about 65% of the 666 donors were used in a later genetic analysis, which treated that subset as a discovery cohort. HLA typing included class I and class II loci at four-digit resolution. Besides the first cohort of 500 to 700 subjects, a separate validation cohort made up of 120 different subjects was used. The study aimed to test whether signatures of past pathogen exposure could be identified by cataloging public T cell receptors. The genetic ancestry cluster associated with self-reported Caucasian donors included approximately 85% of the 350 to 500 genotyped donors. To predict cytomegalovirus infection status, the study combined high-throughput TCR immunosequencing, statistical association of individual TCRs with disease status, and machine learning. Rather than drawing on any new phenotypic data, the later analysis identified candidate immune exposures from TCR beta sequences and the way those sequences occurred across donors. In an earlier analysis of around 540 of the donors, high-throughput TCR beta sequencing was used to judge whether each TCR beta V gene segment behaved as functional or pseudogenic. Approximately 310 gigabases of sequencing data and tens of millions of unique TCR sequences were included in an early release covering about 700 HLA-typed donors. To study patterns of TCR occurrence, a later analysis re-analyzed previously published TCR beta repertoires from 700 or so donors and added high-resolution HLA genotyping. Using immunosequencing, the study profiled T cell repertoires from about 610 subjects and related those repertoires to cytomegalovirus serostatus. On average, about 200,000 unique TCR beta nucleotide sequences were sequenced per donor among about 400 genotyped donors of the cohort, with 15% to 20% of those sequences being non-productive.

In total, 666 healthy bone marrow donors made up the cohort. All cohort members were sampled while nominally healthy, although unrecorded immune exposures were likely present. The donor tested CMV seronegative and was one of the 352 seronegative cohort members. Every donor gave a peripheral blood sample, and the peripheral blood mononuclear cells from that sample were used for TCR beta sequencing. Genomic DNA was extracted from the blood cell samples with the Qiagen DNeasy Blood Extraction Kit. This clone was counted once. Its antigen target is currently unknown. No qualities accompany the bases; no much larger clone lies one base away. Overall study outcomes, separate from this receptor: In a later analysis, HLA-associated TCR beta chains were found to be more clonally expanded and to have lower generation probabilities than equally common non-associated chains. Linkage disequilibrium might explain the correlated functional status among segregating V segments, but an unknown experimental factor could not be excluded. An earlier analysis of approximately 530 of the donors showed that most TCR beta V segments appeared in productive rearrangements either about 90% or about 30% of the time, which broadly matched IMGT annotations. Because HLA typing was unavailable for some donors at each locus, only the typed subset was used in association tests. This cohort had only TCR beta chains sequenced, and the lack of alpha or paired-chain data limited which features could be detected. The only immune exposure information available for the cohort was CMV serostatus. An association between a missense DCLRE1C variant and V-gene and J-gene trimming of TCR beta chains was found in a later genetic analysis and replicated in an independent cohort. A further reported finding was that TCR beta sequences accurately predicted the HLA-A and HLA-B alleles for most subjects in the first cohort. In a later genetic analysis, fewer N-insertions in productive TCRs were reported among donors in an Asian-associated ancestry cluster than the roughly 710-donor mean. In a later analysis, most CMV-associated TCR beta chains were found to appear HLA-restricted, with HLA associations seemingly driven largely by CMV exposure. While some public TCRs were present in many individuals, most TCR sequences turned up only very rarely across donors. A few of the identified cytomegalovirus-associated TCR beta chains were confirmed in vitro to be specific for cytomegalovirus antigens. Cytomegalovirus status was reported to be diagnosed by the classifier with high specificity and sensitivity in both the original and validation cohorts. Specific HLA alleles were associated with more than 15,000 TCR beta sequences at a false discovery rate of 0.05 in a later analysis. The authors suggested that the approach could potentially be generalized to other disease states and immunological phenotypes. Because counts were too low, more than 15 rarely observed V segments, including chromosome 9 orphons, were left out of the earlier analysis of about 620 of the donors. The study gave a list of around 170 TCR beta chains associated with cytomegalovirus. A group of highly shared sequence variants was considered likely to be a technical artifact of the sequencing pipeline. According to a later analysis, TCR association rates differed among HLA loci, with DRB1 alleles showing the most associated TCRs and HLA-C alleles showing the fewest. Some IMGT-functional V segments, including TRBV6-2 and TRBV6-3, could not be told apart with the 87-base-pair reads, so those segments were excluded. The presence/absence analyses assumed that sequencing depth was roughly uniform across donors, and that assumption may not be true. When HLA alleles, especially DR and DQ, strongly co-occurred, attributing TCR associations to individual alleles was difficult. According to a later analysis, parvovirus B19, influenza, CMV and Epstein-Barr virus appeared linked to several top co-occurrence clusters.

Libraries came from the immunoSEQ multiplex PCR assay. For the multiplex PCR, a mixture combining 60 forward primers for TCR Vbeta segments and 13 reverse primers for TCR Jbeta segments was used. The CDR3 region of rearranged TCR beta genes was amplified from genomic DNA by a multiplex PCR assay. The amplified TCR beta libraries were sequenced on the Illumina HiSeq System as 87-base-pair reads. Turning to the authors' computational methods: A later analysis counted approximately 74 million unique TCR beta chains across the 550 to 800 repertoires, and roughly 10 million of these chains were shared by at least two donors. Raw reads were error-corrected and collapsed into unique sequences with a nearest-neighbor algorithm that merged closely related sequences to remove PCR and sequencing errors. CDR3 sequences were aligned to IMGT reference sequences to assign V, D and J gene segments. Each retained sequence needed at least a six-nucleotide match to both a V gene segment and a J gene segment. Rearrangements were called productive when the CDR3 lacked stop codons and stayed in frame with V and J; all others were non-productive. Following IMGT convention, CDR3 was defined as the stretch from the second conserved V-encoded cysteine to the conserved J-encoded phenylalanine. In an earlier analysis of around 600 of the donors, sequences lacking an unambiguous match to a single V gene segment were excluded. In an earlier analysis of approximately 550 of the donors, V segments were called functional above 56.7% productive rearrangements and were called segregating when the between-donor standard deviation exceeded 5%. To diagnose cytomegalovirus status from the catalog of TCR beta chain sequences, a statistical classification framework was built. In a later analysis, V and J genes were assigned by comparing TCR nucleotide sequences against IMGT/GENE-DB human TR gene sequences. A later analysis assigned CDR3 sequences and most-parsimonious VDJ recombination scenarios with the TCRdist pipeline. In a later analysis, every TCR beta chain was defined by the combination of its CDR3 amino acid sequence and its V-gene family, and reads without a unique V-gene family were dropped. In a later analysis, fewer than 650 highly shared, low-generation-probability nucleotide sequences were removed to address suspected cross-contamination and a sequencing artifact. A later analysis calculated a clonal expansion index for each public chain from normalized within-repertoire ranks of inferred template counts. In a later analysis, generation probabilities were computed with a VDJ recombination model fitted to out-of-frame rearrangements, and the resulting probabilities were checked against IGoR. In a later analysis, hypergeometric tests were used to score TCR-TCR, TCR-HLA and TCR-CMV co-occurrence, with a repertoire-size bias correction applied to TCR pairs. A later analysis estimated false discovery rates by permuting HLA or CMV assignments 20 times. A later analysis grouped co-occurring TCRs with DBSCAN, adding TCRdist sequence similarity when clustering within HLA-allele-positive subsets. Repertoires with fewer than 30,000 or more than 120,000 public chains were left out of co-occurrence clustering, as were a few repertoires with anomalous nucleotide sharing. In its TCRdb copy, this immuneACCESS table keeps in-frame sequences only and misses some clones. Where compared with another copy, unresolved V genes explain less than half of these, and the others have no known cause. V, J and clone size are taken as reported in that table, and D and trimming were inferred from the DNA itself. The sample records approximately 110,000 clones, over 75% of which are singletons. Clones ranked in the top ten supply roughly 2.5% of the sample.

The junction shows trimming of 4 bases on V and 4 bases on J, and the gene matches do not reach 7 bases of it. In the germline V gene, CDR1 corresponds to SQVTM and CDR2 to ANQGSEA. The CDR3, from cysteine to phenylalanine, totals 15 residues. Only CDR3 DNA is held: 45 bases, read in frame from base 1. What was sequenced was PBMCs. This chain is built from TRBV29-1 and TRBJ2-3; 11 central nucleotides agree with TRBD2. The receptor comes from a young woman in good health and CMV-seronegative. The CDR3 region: CSVGRLAGGSDTQYF. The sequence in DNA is TGCAGCGTTGGACGCCTAGCGGGGGGTTCAGATACGCAGTATTTT.